This T cell receptor (beta chain) was found in a study of blood T cell repertoires in COVID-19. Clones were read by immunoSEQ multiplex PCR, and TCRdb kept only the in-frame ones, dropping some. This table holds hundreds of thousands of clones, 70% to 90% found once. Sequencing was performed on peripheral blood. The TCR sequence derives from a woman aged 25 to 39 who had recovered from COVID-19.

DNA for the CDR3: TGTGCCAGCAGTCTACACAGGGGGCGTTTCCCTGAAGCTTTCTTT. Translation: CASSLHRGRFPEAFF. The J gene is TRBJ1-1, the V gene TRBV28; TRBD1 matches at 9 bases. The V gene's germline CDR1 is MDHEN and CDR2 SYDVKM. Trimming at V came to 5 bases and at J to 6 bases, leaving 10 bases not matched to a gene. The CDR3 runs 15 residues.